The 32 T cell receptor beta chains reported below all come from one sample, sequenced in a study of regulatory T cells in long-lasting Graves disease. Through Arm-PCR of CDR3 regions and iRepertoire HTBI primers, TCR beta libraries were built. MiXCR was run by TCRdb on the multiplex PCR reads, yielding one entry per CDR3 protein. The sample comprises fewer than 450,000 distinct CDR3 sequences, 23% of which are singletons, and about 27% rests with the top ten. Time point specified: persistent/refractory GD, antithyroid drugs over 5 years with positive TRAb. With RNA extracted from PBMCs as input, the TCR library was made. The starting material was peripheral blood mononuclear cells (PBMCs), obtained when the disease was refractory, from a patient treated with antithyroid drugs. The receptors stem from a female donor with Graves disease.

This clonotype has ten or more counts. The J gene is TRBJ2-5, the V gene TRBV27; 8 bases align to TRBD2. The CDR3 has 16 residues. J lost 0 bases, V lost 1 base, and 4 bases had no gene match. Per the germline V gene, CDR1 is MNHEY and CDR2 is SMNVEV (reference sequence). CDR3 residues: CASSLYGGANQETQYF. The CDR3 DNA reads as TGTGCCAGCAGTTTATACGGGGGGGCGAACCAAGAGACCCAGTACTTC.

The chain's CDR3 is CASSVIPGTSGSGANVLTF. The CDR3 DNA follows: TGTGCCAGCAGCGTAATCCCCGGGACTAGCGGCTCTGGGGCCAACGTCCTGACTTTC. The chain combines TRBV9 with TRBJ2-6; 11 bases are shared with TRBD2. Germline assignment: CDR1 SGDLS and CDR2 YYNGEE. The CDR3 has 19 residues. Trimming cost V 1 base and J 0 bases; bases outside gene matches: 6. The full variable domain, completed using reference TRBV9 and TRBJ2-6, is DSGVTQTPKHLITATGQRVTLRCSPRSGDLSVYWYQQSLDQGLQFLIQYYNGEERAKGNILERFSAQQFPDLHSELNLSSLELGDSALYFCASSVIPGTSGSGANVLTFGAGSRLTVL.

CDR3 loop: CASSKTTTGAFF. In nucleotides, the CDR3 is TGTGCCAGCAGTAAAACAACCACTGGGGCTTTCTTT. The rearrangement uses TRBV6-1 and TRBJ1-1; D call uncertain. Germline CDR1 reads MNHNS; CDR2 reads SASEGT. CDR3 size: 12 residues. V was pared by 5 bases and J by 11 bases, with 15 bases between.

As regards this clonotype: Being one base from a much bigger clone, this may be a read error. The genes are TRBV20-1 and TRBJ2-7; no firm D call. This CDR3 comprises 14 residues. Germline CDR1 reads DFQATT; CDR2 reads SNEGSKA (reference sequence). V lost 0 bases and J lost 6, with 15 bases in between. The CDR3 reads CSARDRASLCEQYF. The CDR3 DNA reads as TGCAGTGCTAGAGATCGCGCGTCCTTATGCGAGCAGTACTTC.

CDR3 DNA: TGTGCCAGCACCAGCGGCGTACGAGGCACAGATACGCAGTATTTT. Residues: CASTSGVRGTDTQYF. The chain combines TRBV12-3 or TRBV12-4 with TRBJ2-3; D perhaps matches TRBD2 (5 bases). The germline V and J ends were trimmed by 7 bases and 1 base, with 15 bases remaining between them. The CDR3 covers 15 residues.

This clonotype came up once. The CDR3 protein is CASSLSSRGDTEAFF. The CDR3 region has the DNA TGTGCCAGCAGCCTAAGTTCTCGTGGGGACACTGAAGCTTTCTTT. V gene TRBV7-9 combines with J gene TRBJ1-1, with D uncertain. From germline, CDR1 is SEHNR and CDR2 FQNEAQ (reference sequence). Trimming cost V 5 bases and J 3 bases, with 16 bases left between them. The CDR3 runs 15 residues.

This clonotype was seen only a few times. This chain joins TRBV4-3 and TRBJ1-6; unclear D gene. Trimming removed 4 bases from V and 6 bases from J, with 10 bases in between. The CDR3 spans 14 residues. Looked up from germline, CDR1 is LGHNA and CDR2 is YSLEER. CDR3 sequence: CASSPDSVNSPLHF. The CDR3 coding sequence is TGCGCCAGCAGCCCGGACTCAGTTAATTCACCCCTCCACTTT.

This chain uses TRBV29-1 with TRBJ1-1; possible D gene TRBD1, 6 bases. Looked up from germline, CDR1 is SQVTM and CDR2 is ANQGSEA. The V end was cut by 6 bases, the J end by 0 bases, with 17 bases between. The CDR3 spans 15 residues. Here the CDR3 DNA reads TGCAGCGTCCACCTAATGGGGGGCTTGAACACTGAAGCTTTCTTT. Translated: CSVHLMGGLNTEAFF. The full variable domain, its missing parts supplied by reference TRBV29-1 and TRBJ1-1, is SAVISQKPSRDICQRGTSLTIQCQVDSQVTMMFWYRQQPGQSLTLIATANQGSEATYESGFVIDKFPISRPNLTFSTLTVSNMSPEDSSIYLCSVHLMGGLNTEAFFGQGTRLTVV.

The gene calls are TRBV15 and TRBJ2-7; D gene unclear. V was pared by 3 bases and J by 5 bases, with 20 bases between. The CDR3 totals 16 residues. Germline CDR1 reads LNHNV; CDR2 reads YYDKDF (reference sequence). Written as DNA, the CDR3 is TGTGCCACCAGCAGTTATCGTGGGTTTGTGGATGACGAGCAGTACTTC. Its protein is CATSSYRGFVDDEQYF. Full variable domain (missing parts from reference TRBV15 and TRBJ2-7): DAMVIQNPRYQVTQFGKPVTLSCSQTLNHNVMYWYQQKSSQAPKLLFHYYDKDFNNEADTPDNFQSRRPNTSFCFLDIRSPGLGDTAMYLCATSSYRGFVDDEQYFGPGTRLTVT.

The sample holds a few counts of this clonotype. In DNA, the CDR3 is TGTGCCACCAGTGACCCGGGACAGGGAGCTGGCTACACCTTC. The encoded protein is CATSDPGQGAGYTF. The J gene is TRBJ1-2, the V gene TRBV24-1; TRBD1 matches 9 bases. V trimming: 4 bases; J trimming: 7 bases; junction bases outside the gene matches: 6. The CDR3 is made up of 14 amino acids. Germline loops: CDR1 KGHDR, CDR2 SFDVKD.

V usage is TRBV11-1 and J usage is TRBJ2-1; 7 nucleotides match TRBD1. Germline CDR1 reads SGHAT; CDR2 reads FQDESV (reference sequence). The CDR3 totals 13 residues. V was pared by 4 bases and J by 7 bases, with 4 bases of the junction left unmatched. The CDR3 nucleotides are TGTGCCAGCAGCTCCCGGGACAGAAATGAGCAGTTCTTC. This gives the protein CASSSRDRNEQFF.

This rearrangement joins TRBV20-1 to TRBJ1-2; TRBD1 might be the D (5 bases). The CDR3 is 14 amino acids. V lost 5 bases, J lost 7 bases, and 20 bases lay in between. The V gene's germline CDR1 is DFQATT and CDR2 SNEGSKA (reference sequence). CDR3 sequence reads: CSAVSGSGEGGYTF. The CDR3 DNA reads as TGCAGTGCTGTCTCCGGATCGGGGGAGGGTGGCTACACCTTC.

The genes are TRBV12-3 or TRBV12-4 and TRBJ2-7; 8 bases align to TRBD1. The CDR3 totals 15 residues. The trim removed 6 bases at V and 6 bases at J, leaving 13 bases unmatched. CDR3: CASRRDRMSPLEQYF. CDR3 DNA sequence: TGTGCCAGCAGGCGGGACAGGATGTCCCCTCTCGAGCAGTACTTC.

Of note for this clonotype: One end of the junction varies from germline; a read error may be responsible. The rearrangement joins TRBV10-3 to TRBJ1-1; D might be TRBD1 (5 bases). This CDR3 has 15 amino acids. CDR1 and CDR2 (germline): ENHRY, SYGVKD. This CDR3 is CAISERVEGNTEALF. The CDR3 DNA sequence: TGTGCCATCAGTGAGAGAGTGGAGGGGAACACTGAAGCTCTCTTT.

This clonotype was counted ten times or more. The chain carries TRBV11-3 and TRBJ1-4; TRBD1 matches 7 bases. The V gene's germline CDR1 is SGHNT and CDR2 YENEEA. J was trimmed by 8 bases and V by 3 bases; bases with no gene match: 6. The CDR3 spans 14 residues. The DNA for the CDR3 is TGTGCCAGCAGCTTTGGACAGGCGAACGAAAAACTGTTTTTT. This encodes CASSFGQANEKLFF.

Comment on this clonotype: A read error may be the cause here, since a much bigger clone is one base away. The CDR3 nucleotides are TGTGCCAGCAGTACGGATCCTCGTTCACCCCTCCACTTT. Translated, it gives CASSTDPRSPLHF. V usage is TRBV6-1 and J usage is TRBJ1-6; the D is unclear. Looked up from germline, CDR1 is MNHNS and CDR2 is SASEGT. CDR3 size: 13 residues. Trimming took off 5 bases at V and 9 bases at J, with 11 bases between the two ends.

This clonotype has only a few counts. CDR3 bases: TGCAGTGCTAGAGATCGTGAAGGGGGCACTGAAGCTTTCTTT. Residues: CSARDREGGTEAFF. The chain couples TRBV20-1 to TRBJ1-1; D may be TRBD1 (6 bases). CDR3 size: 14 residues. CDR1 is DFQATT, CDR2 SNEGSKA, per germline (reference sequence). V lost 0 bases, J lost 4 bases, and 12 bases lay in between.

This clonotype appeared a few times. The chain has TRBV4-1 and TRBJ2-7; no firm D call. The CDR3 spans 13 residues. Germline loops: CDR1 MGHRA, CDR2 YSYEKL. The ends were cut back, 1 base at V and 3 bases at J, with 7 bases in the middle. CDR3 in amino acids: CASSQAWIYEQYF. In DNA, the CDR3 is TGCGCCAGCAGCCAAGCGTGGATCTACGAGCAGTACTTC.

Turning to this clonotype: This sequence may be a read error, since a much larger clone differs from it by one base. The chain couples TRBV6-5 to TRBJ1-4, with 7 nucleotides matching TRBD1. Germline-derived CDR1 and CDR2 are MNHEY and SVGAGI. The CDR3 sequence is 16 residues long. This CDR3 is CASSLGTGQVGEKPFF. For the CDR3, the DNA is TGTGCCAGCAGTTTAGGAACCGGACAGGTCGGTGAAAAACCGTTTTTT.

There are a few counts of this clonotype. This chain joins TRBV9 and TRBJ2-3; possibly TRBD1 for D (5 bases). The CDR3 totals 13 residues. V dropped 3 bases and J dropped 2 bases, with 7 bases sitting between them. Germline CDR1 reads SGDLS; CDR2 reads YYNGEE. CDR3 coding DNA: TGTGCCAGCAGCGCAGGGAACACAGATACGCAGTATTTT. This encodes CASSAGNTDTQYF.

This clonotype was seen many times. This sequence joins TRBV2 and TRBJ2-1, with D hard to call. V shed 6 bases and J shed 3 bases, with 15 bases lying between them. Per germline, CDR1 SNHLY and CDR2 FYNNEI. This CDR3 is built from 15 residues. The CDR3 DNA follows: TGTGCCAGCAGCATCTCTGGTGTGCGCTACAATGAGCAGTTCTTC. Its translation is CASSISGVRYNEQFF.

The table lists this clonotype with many counts. The rearrangement joins TRBV7-2 to TRBJ1-2; D not resolved. This CDR3 region has 12 residues. The germline V and J ends were trimmed by 6 bases and 7 bases, with 12 bases remaining between them. Germline values: CDR1 SGHTA, CDR2 FQGNSA. The CDR3 region has the DNA TGTGCCAGCAGTCAACTCCGGGGTGGCTACACCTTC. As protein: CASSQLRGGYTF.

In this sample, this clonotype turned up many times. The chain recombines TRBV19 with TRBJ1-2; tentative D call: TRBD1 (5 bases). Germline loops: CDR1 LNHDA, CDR2 SQIVND (reference sequence). The CDR3 runs 14 residues. V was pared by 3 bases and J by 3 bases, with 11 bases between. Here the CDR3 DNA reads TGTGCCAGTAGTATGGCGACAGCGCACTATGGCTACACCTTC. The encoded protein is CASSMATAHYGYTF.

This sequence joins TRBV14 and TRBJ1-1; D call uncertain. Trimming took 7 bases from V and 1 from J, leaving 13 bases between them. CDR1 SGHDN and CDR2 FVKESK come from the germline V gene. The CDR3 runs 14 residues. CDR3 coding DNA: TGTGCCAGCAACCACTATGACGGGAACACTGAAGCTTTCTTT. Encoded protein: CASNHYDGNTEAFF.

The chain has TRBV24-1 and TRBJ1-2; no clear D gene. V shed 7 bases and J shed 2 bases, with 7 bases lying between them. Looked up from germline, CDR1 is KGHDR and CDR2 is SFDVKD. The CDR3 spans 12 residues. CDR3 sequence reads: CATSNGNYGYTF. CDR3 in DNA: TGTGCCACCAGCAACGGGAACTATGGCTACACCTTC.

This clonotype has at least ten counts. The chain joins TRBV12-3 or TRBV12-4 to TRBJ1-6; D not certain. The CDR3 is 17 amino acids. V lost 3 bases and J 7 bases, leaving 19 bases between the germline ends. The DNA for the CDR3 is TGTGCCAGCAGTTTGGTTGCGGTTGGGTTTCGGAATTCACCCCTCCACTTT. Its translation is CASSLVAVGFRNSPLHF.

The CDR3 DNA reads as TGCGCCAGCAGCTGGGGACAGAACAATGAGCAGTTCTTC. Amino acids: CASSWGQNNEQFF. The V gene is TRBV5-1, the J gene TRBJ2-1; 7 nucleotides agree with TRBD1. Trimming at V came to 3 bases and at J to 5 bases, leaving 2 bases not matched to a gene. Germline V CDR1 and CDR2: SGHRS, YFSETQ. The CDR3 runs 13 residues. The full variable domain, in which reference TRBV5-1 and TRBJ2-1 provide the parts outside the CDR3, is KAGVTQTPRYLIKTRGQQVTLSCSPISGHRSVSWYQQTPGQGLQFLFEYFSETQRNKGNFPGRFSGRQFSNSRSEMNVSTLELGDSALYLCASSWGQNNEQFFGPGTRLTVL.

This clonotype was counted ten times or more. The CDR3: CASRATGANNEKLFF. The CDR3 DNA reads as TGTGCCAGCAGAGCCACAGGGGCGAATAATGAAAAACTGTTTTTT. This chain links TRBV2 with TRBJ1-4; TRBD1 agrees at 7 bases. Germline CDR1 is SNHLY and CDR2 is FYNNEI. V dropped 6 bases and J dropped 4; count of bases not matched to a gene: 8. The CDR3 has 15 amino acids.

In this sample, this clonotype turned up many times. The rearrangement links TRBV28 to TRBJ2-5, with a weak D call TRBD1 (6 bases). The germline V gene encodes CDR1 MDHEN and CDR2 SYDVKM. This CDR3 has 14 amino acids. Trimming removed 5 bases at V and 4 bases at J, with 14 bases between. Here the CDR3 reads CASSPKAGAETQYF. The CDR3 DNA reads as TGTGCCAGCAGTCCCAAGGCAGGGGCAGAGACCCAGTACTTC. The variable domain in full, with the rest retrieved from reference TRBV28 and TRBJ2-5, is DVKVTQSSRYLVKRTGEKVFLECVQDMDHENMFWYRQDPGLGLRLIYFSYDVKMKEKGDIPEGYSVSREKKERFSLILESASTNQTSMYLCASSPKAGAETQYFGPGTRLLVL.

The gene calls are TRBV29-1 and TRBJ2-7, with D perhaps matching TRBD1 (6 bases). Germline V gives CDR1 SQVTM, CDR2 ANQGSEA. Trimming removed 4 bases from V and 3 bases from J, with 13 bases in between. This CDR3 has 13 amino acids. CDR3 DNA sequence: TGCAGCGTTGCCGGGGACAATCTCTACGAGCAGTACTTC. Its protein is CSVAGDNLYEQYF.

The chain combines TRBV27 with TRBJ2-7, with D unclear. CDR1 is MNHEY and CDR2 is SMNVEV in the germline V gene (reference sequence). Trimming pared 6 bases from V and 0 bases from J, leaving 12 bases between. The CDR3 has 14 residues. This CDR3 reads CASRQRTDSYEQYF. The CDR3 DNA is TGTGCCAGCAGGCAAAGAACCGACTCCTACGAGCAGTACTTC.

This clonotype turned up a few times. J is TRBJ2-7 and V is TRBV9, with 13 bases that match TRBD2. This CDR3 is 15 amino acids long. Trimming cost V 4 bases and J 5 bases; bases outside gene matches: 6. The V gene's germline CDR1 is SGDLS and CDR2 YYNGEE. The CDR3 loop reads CASSSTGTSGNEQYF. The DNA of the CDR3 is TGTGCCAGCAGCTCGACCGGGACTAGCGGGAACGAGCAGTACTTC.